The source of this T cell receptor (beta chain) is a study of beta chain features in type 1 diabetes. This clone was counted ten times or more. Other nucleotide sequences in the sample specify the same CDR3. Every isolated RNA sample was fully reverse transcribed, so sequencing captured expressed TCRB transcripts. Around 3.7 million reads was the average for naive, central memory and regulatory T cell samples. Assay used: immunoSEQ multiplex PCR; TCRdb lists only in-frame clones, some missing. The table shows around 150,000 clones, with less than 9.5% occurring only once. V dropped 6 bases and J dropped 5; count of bases not matched to a gene: 2. The CDR3 has 11 amino acids. Germline V gene sequence: CDR1 SQVTM, CDR2 ANQGSEA.

This clonotype was sampled from a young man in good health. The sample was central memory CD4+ T cells from blood. The genes are TRBV29-1 and TRBJ1-1, with 8 bases fitting TRBD1. The CDR3 protein is CSVDRGTEAFF. In DNA, the CDR3 is TGCAGCGTCGACAGGGGAACTGAAGCTTTCTTT.